The 12 T cell receptor beta chains below all came from one sample that was sequenced in a study of CD8+ T cells in alopecia areata. Extraction of RNA preceded its reverse transcription into cDNA, which served as the sequencing template. TCRdb's table, derived via immunoSEQ multiplex PCR, lists solely in-frame clones and lacks some. The sample has approximately 200,000 clones, approximately 60% seen once. Treatment denoted: oral pan-JAK inhibitor, 5-10 mg twice daily. The material sequenced was CD4+ T cells sorted from blood, taken at week 4, from a patient treated with tofacitinib. These TCRs come from a human donor with alopecia areata.

The V gene is TRBV20-1, the J gene TRBJ2-4; maybe TRBD1 (6 bases). Germline V gene data show CDR1 as DFQATT and CDR2 as SNEGSKA (reference sequence). CDR3 length: 11 amino acids. Trimming took off 7 bases at V and 7 bases at J, with 11 bases between the two ends. This CDR3 reads CSVRQENIQYF. CDR3 in DNA: TGCAGTGTGAGACAGGAGAACATTCAGTACTTC.

This clone was seen a few times. The chain joins TRBV5-1 to TRBJ2-3, with a tentative D call TRBD2 (6 bases). CDR3 length: 15 residues. Trimming left V 4 bases short and J 1 base short, with 13 bases between. Germline-derived CDR1 and CDR2 are SGHRS and YFSETQ. This CDR3 reads CASSRGNGRTDTQYF. Here the CDR3 DNA reads TGCGCCAGCAGCCGGGGGAACGGCCGCACAGATACGCAGTATTTT.

This clone was picked up a small number of times. This chain uses TRBV27 with TRBJ2-7; 12 nucleotides agree with TRBD2. The germline CDR1 and CDR2 sequences are MNHEY and SMNVEV (reference sequence). The CDR3 contains 14 residues. The J segment lost 4 bases and the V segment lost 6 bases, leaving 4 bases of the junction unmatched. The DNA of the CDR3 is TGTGCCAGCAGACCTAGCGGGGGGGCGTACGAGCAGTACTTC. It is translated as CASRPSGGAYEQYF.

The rearrangement links TRBV30 to TRBJ1-1; 7 nucleotides match TRBD1. V lost 4 bases, J lost 0 bases, and 2 bases stayed unmatched. This CDR3 contains 13 residues. Germline CDR1 is GTSNPN and CDR2 is SVGIG (reference sequence). CDR3 coding DNA: TGTGCCTGGACGACAGGGATGAACACTGAAGCTTTCTTT. Encoded protein: CAWTTGMNTEAFF.

This chain joins TRBV5-6 and TRBJ1-1; perhaps TRBD1 as D (5 bases). CDR3 length equals 15 residues. V was cut by 3 bases and J by 0 bases, with 12 bases left in between. Germline values: CDR1 SGHDT, CDR2 YYEEEE. The CDR3 sequence: CASSSGTFLNTEAFF. The CDR3 DNA reads as TGTGCCAGCAGCTCAGGGACTTTCTTGAACACTGAAGCTTTCTTT.

This sequence joins TRBV6-6 and TRBJ1-1; 8 nucleotides line up with TRBD1. CDR1 is MNHNY, CDR2 SVGAGI, per germline (reference sequence). The CDR3 is 15 amino acids. V was pared by 5 bases and J by 1 base, with 6 bases of the junction left unmatched. CDR3 DNA sequence: TGTGCCAGCAGTCCCCCGGGACAGGAGAACACTGAAGCTTTCTTT. Its protein is CASSPPGQENTEAFF.

This sequence joins TRBV5-4 and TRBJ2-6, with 7 bases lining up with TRBD1. Trimming took 1 base from V and 2 from J; bases not matched to a gene: 12. Germline V gives CDR1 SGHNT, CDR2 YYREEE (reference sequence). The CDR3 runs 19 residues. CDR3 nucleotide sequence: TGTGCCAGCAGCTTGCCCACAGGGGTCCTCCGTGCTGGGGCCAACGTCCTGACTTTC. Translating it yields CASSLPTGVLRAGANVLTF.

V and J are TRBV7-9 and TRBJ2-1; 7 bases agree with TRBD1. CDR1 and CDR2 from the germline V gene are SEHNR and FQNEAQ (reference sequence). There are 14 residues in the CDR3. The V gene end was trimmed by 4 bases and the J gene end by 4 bases; junction bases not matched to a gene: 4. CDR3 in DNA: TGTGCCAGCAGCTCCGGACAGGCTTACAATGAGCAGTTCTTC. This translates into CASSSGQAYNEQFF.

The chain links TRBV11-2 to TRBJ2-1, with TRBD2 as a possible D gene (6 bases). The CDR3 has 15 amino acids. V shed 3 bases and J shed 6 bases, with 15 bases lying between them. Germline V gene sequence: CDR1 SGHAT, CDR2 FQNNGV. The CDR3 is CASSLMASVPNEQFF. CDR3 DNA: TGTGCCAGCAGCTTGATGGCTAGCGTACCCAATGAGCAGTTCTTC.

V gene TRBV6-5 combines with J gene TRBJ1-5; no definite D call. CDR3 length: 13 residues. Looked up from germline, CDR1 is MNHEY and CDR2 is SVGAGI. V shed 3 bases and J shed 3 bases, with 6 bases lying between them. The CDR3 sequence is CASSYTANQPQHF. The CDR3 coding sequence is TGTGCCAGCAGTTATACAGCCAATCAGCCCCAGCATTTT.

The chain has TRBV28 and TRBJ1-2; 7 bases fit TRBD1. Germline V lookup: CDR1 MDHEN, CDR2 SYDVKM. The CDR3 totals 14 residues. The V and J ends lost 6 bases and 2 bases, in that order; junction bases with no gene match: 6. CDR3 DNA sequence: TGTGCCAGCAGAAGACAGGGTAGAAACTATGGCTACACCTTC. Residues: CASRRQGRNYGYTF.

The chain combines TRBV4-2 with TRBJ2-5; D uncertain. Trimming shortened V by 1 base and J by 4 bases, and 13 bases separated the two germline ends. Germline CDR1 and CDR2: LGHNA and YNFKEQ. The CDR3 sequence is 15 residues long. The CDR3 is CASSQGVDNLETQYF. CDR3 nucleotide sequence: TGTGCCAGCAGCCAAGGCGTGGATAACTTAGAGACCCAGTACTTC.